The 13 T cell receptor beta chains below all came from one sample that was sequenced in a study of shared clonotypes between healthy human individuals. Repertoires were generated with immunoSEQ multiplex PCR, while TCRdb's copy carries only in-frame clones and drops some. The repertoire has about 600,000 clones, about 97% of them found once; the top ten carry approximately 0.057%. The sample comprised naive CD4+ T cells sorted from blood. Indicated subset: CD45RA+ positively selected. These receptors came from a young woman in good health.

The table lists this clone with a few counts. The rearrangement links TRBV27 to TRBJ1-5; 9 positions match TRBD1. The germline gives CDR1 MNHEY, CDR2 SMNVEV (reference sequence). Trimming removed 6 bases from V and 8 bases from J; junction bases left unmatched: 14. This CDR3 has 16 residues. DNA of the CDR3: TGTGCCAGCAGCCGCCGGACAGGGGACCCGAATGAGCCCCAGCATTTT. Translating it yields CASSRRTGDPNEPQHF.

The V call is TRBV7-2, the J call TRBJ1-1, with D perhaps matching TRBD1 (5 bases). Germline V gene sequence: CDR1 SGHTA, CDR2 FQGNSA. This CDR3 has 16 residues. Deletions cut 6 bases from V and 0 bases from J, with 17 bases between. Here the CDR3 DNA reads TGTGCCAGCAGTTACCCTCGGGGGGGATTGAACACTGAAGCTTTCTTT. It codes for CASSYPRGGLNTEAFF.

In its sample, this clone was seen once. The rearrangement joins TRBV7-2 to TRBJ2-3, with 10 bases lining up with TRBD1. This CDR3 is built from 14 residues. The V gene's germline CDR1 is SGHTA and CDR2 FQGNSA. The junction had 3 bases not matched to a gene; V was cut back by 6 bases and J by 3 bases. This CDR3 is CASRTGGRTDTQYF. As DNA, the CDR3 is TGTGCCAGCAGGACAGGGGGCAGGACAGATACGCAGTATTTT.

The chain has TRBV6-5 and TRBJ1-2; no definite D call. V was trimmed by 4 bases and J by 3 bases, leaving 9 bases between them. Germline values: CDR1 MNHEY, CDR2 SVGAGI. The CDR3 totals 13 residues. The CDR3 region has the DNA TGTGCCAGCAGTTTGACCCTTGACTATGGCTACACCTTC. Translated, it gives CASSLTLDYGYTF.

This clone has a single count. The rearrangement links TRBV28 to TRBJ2-2, with 7 bases identical to TRBD1. Germline V lookup: CDR1 MDHEN, CDR2 SYDVKM. J gave up 0 bases and V 4 bases, and 5 bases lay outside the gene matches. There are 16 residues in the CDR3. CDR3 sequence reads: CASSSGTAPNTGELFF. The CDR3 coding sequence is TGTGCCAGCAGTTCTGGGACAGCACCGAACACCGGGGAGCTGTTTTTT.

V is TRBV5-1 and J is TRBJ2-7; 8 bases align to TRBD2. This CDR3 comprises 15 residues. J gave up 3 bases and V 0 bases, and 5 bases lay outside the gene matches. Per the germline V gene, CDR1 is SGHRS and CDR2 is YFSETQ. CDR3 in amino acids: CASSLVAGSGYEQYF. CDR3 in DNA: TGCGCCAGCAGCTTGGTAGCGGGGAGTGGCTACGAGCAGTACTTC.

This clone was seen just once. The rearrangement joins TRBV9 to TRBJ2-4, with a tentative D call TRBD1 (5 bases). Germline V CDR1 and CDR2: SGDLS, YYNGEE. The CDR3 totals 14 residues. V was cut by 2 bases and J by 1 base, with 7 bases left in between. CDR3 DNA sequence: TGTGCCAGCAGCGTTTCAGGGGCCAAAAACATTCAGTACTTC. Its protein is CASSVSGAKNIQYF.

The V call is TRBV27, the J call TRBJ2-2; no clear D gene. This CDR3 region has 15 residues. Trimming stripped 6 bases from V and 4 bases from J, with 15 bases between. Germline values: CDR1 MNHEY, CDR2 SMNVEV (reference sequence). In DNA, the CDR3 is TGTGCCAGCAGCCTCCGGAAGGTCCTCACCGGGGAGCTGTTTTTT. This gives the protein CASSLRKVLTGELFF.

This clone was seen a single time. The V call is TRBV19, the J call TRBJ2-7; D possibly corresponds to TRBD1 (6 bases). This CDR3 is built from 14 residues. From germline, CDR1 is LNHDA and CDR2 SQIVND (reference sequence). With 4 bases removed from V and 3 bases from J, the gap between germline ends came to 13 bases. The CDR3, as DNA: TGTGCCAGTAGTACAACCGGGACATTCTACGAGCAGTACTTC. Encoded protein: CASSTTGTFYEQYF.

The CDR3 sequence is CASSKALGQAGNTEAFF. The CDR3 DNA sequence: TGTGCCAGCAGCAAAGCGCTCGGGCAGGCGGGGAACACTGAAGCTTTCTTT. The chain carries TRBV21-1 and TRBJ1-1. TRBV21-1 is a pseudogene locus. The CDR3 is 17 amino acids.

This chain uses TRBV5-1 with TRBJ1-3; D is undetermined. The CDR3 is 14 residues long. From germline, CDR1 is SGHRS and CDR2 YFSETQ. Trimming stripped 0 bases from V and 1 base from J, with 5 bases between. The CDR3 loop reads CASSLGESGNTIYF. The CDR3 region has the DNA TGCGCCAGCAGCTTGGGGGAGTCTGGAAACACCATATATTTT.

The gene calls are TRBV6-1 and TRBJ1-3, with a weak D call TRBD1 (6 bases). Germline V gene lookup returns CDR1 MNHNS and CDR2 SASEGT. The ends were cut back, 10 bases at V and 7 bases at J, with 11 bases in the middle. The CDR3 covers 11 residues. As DNA, the CDR3 is TGTGCCACGGGGGCAGGTAACACCATATATTTT. Its protein product is CATGAGNTIYF.

This clone has a single count. The CDR3 DNA is TGTGCCAGCAGTACCGACGCGAACACTGAAGCTTTCTTT. Translation gives CASSTDANTEAFF. The chain uses TRBV6-1 and TRBJ1-1; no definite D call. Germline V gives CDR1 MNHNS, CDR2 SASEGT. Trimming removed 5 bases from V and 1 base from J, with 8 bases in between. The CDR3 is 13 amino acids.